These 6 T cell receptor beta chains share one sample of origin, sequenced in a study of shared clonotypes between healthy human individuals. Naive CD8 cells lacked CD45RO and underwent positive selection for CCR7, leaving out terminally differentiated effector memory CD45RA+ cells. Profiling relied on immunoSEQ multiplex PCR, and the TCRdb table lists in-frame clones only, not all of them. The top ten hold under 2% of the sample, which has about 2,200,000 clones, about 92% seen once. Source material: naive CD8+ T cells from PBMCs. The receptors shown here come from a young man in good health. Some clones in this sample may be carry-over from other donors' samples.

The DNA for the CDR3 is TGTGCCAGCAGCGTATACGGGGGGCGGAACACCGGGGAGCTGTTTTTT. Residues: CASSVYGGRNTGELFF. J is TRBJ2-2 and V is TRBV9; D might be TRBD2 (7 bases). Germline loops: CDR1 SGDLS, CDR2 YYNGEE. This CDR3 is 16 amino acids long. V lost 1 base and J 1 base, leaving 11 bases between the germline ends.

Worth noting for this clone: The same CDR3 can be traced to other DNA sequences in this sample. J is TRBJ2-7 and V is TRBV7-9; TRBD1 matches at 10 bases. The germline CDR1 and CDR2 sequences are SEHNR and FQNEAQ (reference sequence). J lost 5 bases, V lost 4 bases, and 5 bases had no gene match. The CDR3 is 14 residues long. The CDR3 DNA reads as TGTGCCAGCAGCTCCCGGGACAGGGGCAACGAGCAGTACTTC. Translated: CASSSRDRGNEQYF.

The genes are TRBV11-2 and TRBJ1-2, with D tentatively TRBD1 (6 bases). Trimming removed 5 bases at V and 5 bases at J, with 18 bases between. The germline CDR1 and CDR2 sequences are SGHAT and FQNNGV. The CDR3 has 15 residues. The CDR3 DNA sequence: TGTGCCAGCAGCCCCTCACGAGGGGGGGAATATGGCTACACCTTC. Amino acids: CASSPSRGGEYGYTF.

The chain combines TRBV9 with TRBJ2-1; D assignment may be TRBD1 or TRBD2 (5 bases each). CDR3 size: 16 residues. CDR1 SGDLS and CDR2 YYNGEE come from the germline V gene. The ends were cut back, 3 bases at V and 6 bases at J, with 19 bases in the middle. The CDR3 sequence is CASSGGVPSGPNEQFF. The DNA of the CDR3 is TGTGCCAGCAGCGGAGGGGTGCCTTCGGGGCCCAATGAGCAGTTCTTC. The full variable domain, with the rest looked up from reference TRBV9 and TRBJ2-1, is DSGVTQTPKHLITATGQRVTLRCSPRSGDLSVYWYQQSLDQGLQFLIQYYNGEERAKGNILERFSAQQFPDLHSELNLSSLELGDSALYFCASSGGVPSGPNEQFFGPGTRLTVL.

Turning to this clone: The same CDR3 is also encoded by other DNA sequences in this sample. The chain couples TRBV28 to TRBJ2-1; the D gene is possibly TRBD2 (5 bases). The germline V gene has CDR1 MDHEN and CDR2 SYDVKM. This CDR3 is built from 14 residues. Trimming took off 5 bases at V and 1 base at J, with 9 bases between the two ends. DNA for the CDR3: TGTGCCAGCAGTGGGAGCGAGTCCTACAATGAGCAGTTCTTC. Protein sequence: CASSGSESYNEQFF.

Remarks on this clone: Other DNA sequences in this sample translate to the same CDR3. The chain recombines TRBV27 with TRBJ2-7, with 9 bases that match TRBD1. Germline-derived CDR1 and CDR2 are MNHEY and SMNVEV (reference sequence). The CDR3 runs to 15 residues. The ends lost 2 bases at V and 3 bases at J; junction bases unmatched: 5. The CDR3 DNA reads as TGTGCCAGCAGTTTAACGGGGACAGGGTTCTACGAGCAGTACTTC. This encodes CASSLTGTGFYEQYF.